This T cell receptor (beta chain) was sequenced for a study of T-cell memory formation after mild COVID-19. As for this clonotype: Its specificity is unknown.

The study, taken as a whole, reports: The pre-infection memory compartment contained some responding clones, suggesting cross-reactive memory joined. Balance between CD4 and CD8 was seen in clones contracting day 15 to 85, and a CD4+ lean was seen in later expanders. Those CD4+ clones that contracted were mainly in CM and EM (CD8+ ones in EMRA).

Germline CDR1 SEHNR, CDR2 FQNEAQ (reference sequence). The V and J ends lost 2 bases and 4 bases respectively, with 20 bases between them. The CDR3 is 17 amino acids. Researchers used 5'RACE with constant-segment primers to make TCR alpha and TCR beta cDNA libraries that carry sample barcodes and UMIs. TCRdb fed the 5' RACE reads into MiXCR, producing one record per CDR3 protein. The table includes just under 550,000 distinct CDR3 sequences, about 20% detected once. The V call is TRBV7-9, the J call TRBJ1-2, with no clear D. The sample was PBMCs or a T cell subset sorted from them (not recorded which). The receptor was isolated from an adult woman who had mild COVID-19 (a few samples of this study predate the infection). Cell type and time point are not known. The CDR3 coding sequence is TGTGCCAGCAGCTTAATCTCCTACCGAGCGAAGTTCTATGGCTACACCTTC. Translated: CASSLISYRAKFYGYTF. The complete variable domain, with remaining parts taken from reference TRBV7-9 and TRBJ1-2, reads DTGVSQNPRHKITKRGQNVTFRCDPISEHNRLYWYRQTLGQGPEFLTYFQNEAQLEKSRLLSDRFSAERPKGSFSTLEIQRTEQGDSAMYLCASSLISYRAKFYGYTFGSGTRLTVV.